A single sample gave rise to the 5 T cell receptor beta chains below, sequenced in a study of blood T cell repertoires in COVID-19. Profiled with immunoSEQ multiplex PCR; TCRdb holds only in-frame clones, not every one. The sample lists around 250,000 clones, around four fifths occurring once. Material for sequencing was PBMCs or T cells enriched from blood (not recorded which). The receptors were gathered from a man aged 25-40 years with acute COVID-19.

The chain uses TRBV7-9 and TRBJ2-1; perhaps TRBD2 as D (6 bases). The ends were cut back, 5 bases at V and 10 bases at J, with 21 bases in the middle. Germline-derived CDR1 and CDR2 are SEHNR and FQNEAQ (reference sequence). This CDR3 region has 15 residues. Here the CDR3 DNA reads TGTGCCAGCAGCGACACGGGACTGGGGACGAGAGAGCAGTTCTTC. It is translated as CASSDTGLGTREQFF.

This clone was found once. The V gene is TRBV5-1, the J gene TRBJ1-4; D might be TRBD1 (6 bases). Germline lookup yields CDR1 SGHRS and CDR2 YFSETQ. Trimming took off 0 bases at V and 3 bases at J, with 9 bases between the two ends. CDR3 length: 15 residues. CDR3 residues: CASSLAGAANEKLFF. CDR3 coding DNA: TGCGCCAGCAGCTTGGCAGGGGCAGCTAATGAAAAACTGTTTTTT.

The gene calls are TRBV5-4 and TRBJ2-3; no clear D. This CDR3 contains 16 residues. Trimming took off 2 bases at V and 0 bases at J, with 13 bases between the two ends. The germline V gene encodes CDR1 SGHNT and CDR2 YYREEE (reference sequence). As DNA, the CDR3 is TGTGCCAGCAGCTTCTTCCAGGCCTCTAGCACAGATACGCAGTATTTT. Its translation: CASSFFQASSTDTQYF.

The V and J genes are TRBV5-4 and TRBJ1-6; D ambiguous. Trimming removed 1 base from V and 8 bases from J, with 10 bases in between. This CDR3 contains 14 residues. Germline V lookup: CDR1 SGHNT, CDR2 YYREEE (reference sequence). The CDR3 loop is CASSLNSGDSPLHF. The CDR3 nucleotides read TGTGCCAGCAGCTTGAACTCCGGGGATTCACCCCTCCACTTT.

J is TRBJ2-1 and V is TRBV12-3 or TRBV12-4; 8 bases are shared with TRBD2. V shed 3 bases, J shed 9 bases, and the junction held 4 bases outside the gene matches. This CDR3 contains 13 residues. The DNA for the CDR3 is TGTGCCAGCAGTTTGACTAGCGATAGTGAGCAGTTCTTC. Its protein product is CASSLTSDSEQFF.